The 32 T cell receptor beta chains given below trace back to one sample, sequenced in a study of blood T cell repertoires in COVID-19. Repertoires were generated with immunoSEQ multiplex PCR, while TCRdb's copy carries only in-frame clones and drops some. The table lists 200,000 to 250,000 clones, more than 80% of them singletons. The sample comprised peripheral blood. These receptors were obtained from a young man with COVID-19, enrolled during active disease.

The chain combines TRBV6-5 with TRBJ1-2, with TRBD1 identical over 10 bases. The CDR3 length is 13 residues. Germline CDR1 MNHEY, CDR2 SVGAGI. V gave up 6 bases and J gave up 7 bases; unmatched junction bases: 5. The CDR3 DNA reads as TGTGCCAGCAGAGGGACAGGGGTTGGTGGCTACACCTTC. Protein: CASRGTGVGGYTF.

This sequence joins TRBV7-2 and TRBJ1-1, with 10 bases that match TRBD1. J was trimmed by 10 bases and V by 5 bases; bases with no gene match: 19. From germline, CDR1 is SGHTA and CDR2 FQGNSA. The length of the CDR3 is 17 residues. For the CDR3, the DNA is TGTGCCAGCAGCAAAACCGGGACAGGGGCAACTCGCGGGAGAGCTTTCTTT. Its protein is CASSKTGTGATRGRAFF.

This chain connects TRBV15 to TRBJ1-4; D ambiguous. CDR1 and CDR2 (germline): LNHNV, YYDKDF (reference sequence). The CDR3 is made up of 13 amino acids. The V and J ends lost 4 bases and 12 bases respectively, with 15 bases between them. CDR3 residues: CATSINEGRELFF. The CDR3, as DNA: TGTGCCACCAGCATCAATGAGGGTCGGGAACTGTTTTTT.

The rearrangement links TRBV2 to TRBJ1-5; 7 nucleotides match TRBD1. Trimming at V came to 5 bases and at J to 2 bases, leaving 3 bases not matched to a gene. Per germline, CDR1 SNHLY and CDR2 FYNNEI. The CDR3 spans 14 residues. CDR3 region: CASSPTGGNQPQHF. Here the CDR3 DNA reads TGTGCCAGCAGTCCCACAGGGGGCAATCAGCCCCAGCATTTT.

The chain combines TRBV24-1 with TRBJ1-1, with D unclear. CDR1 is KGHDR, CDR2 SFDVKD, per germline. V was cut by 3 bases and J by 0 bases, with 13 bases left in between. The CDR3 extends over 16 amino acids. The CDR3 region is CATSDPERLMNTEAFF. The CDR3 DNA reads TGTGCCACCAGTGATCCTGAGAGACTTATGAACACTGAAGCTTTCTTT.

The rearrangement joins TRBV4-3 to TRBJ2-2; maybe TRBD2 (5 bases). The CDR3 totals 16 residues. Germline CDR1 LGHNA, CDR2 YSLEER. V shed 2 bases and J shed 5 bases, with 15 bases lying between them. In DNA form, the CDR3 reads TGCGCCAGCAGCCAATCCGGCGGACTTAATACCGGGGAGCTGTTTTTT. Protein: CASSQSGGLNTGELFF.

The chain carries TRBV6-2 or TRBV6-3 and TRBJ2-7; 7 bases fit TRBD2. CDR1 MNHEY and CDR2 SVGEGT come from the germline V gene. The CDR3 runs to 14 residues. Trimming cost V 6 bases and J 2 bases; bases outside gene matches: 7. The CDR3 DNA sequence: TGTGCCAGCAGCAGGACTAGTGGGACCTACGAGCAGTACTTC. Encoded protein: CASSRTSGTYEQYF.

This clone was recorded once. The genes are TRBV6-5 and TRBJ2-1; D is possibly TRBD2 (5 bases). CDR3 length: 14 residues. CDR1 is MNHEY and CDR2 is SVGAGI in the germline V gene. The germline V and J ends were trimmed by 4 bases and 5 bases, with 12 bases remaining between them. The CDR3 is CASSSDGVDNEQFF. CDR3 nucleotide sequence: TGTGCCAGCAGTTCCGACGGGGTCGACAATGAGCAGTTCTTC.

The V gene is TRBV6-5, the J gene TRBJ1-1, with TRBD1 as a possible D gene (6 bases). This CDR3 is built from 12 residues. Per the germline V gene, CDR1 is MNHEY and CDR2 is SVGAGI. The ends were cut back, 5 bases at V and 7 bases at J, with 11 bases in the middle. The CDR3 here is CASSTGLNEAFF. CDR3 bases: TGTGCCAGCAGTACAGGGCTCAATGAAGCTTTCTTT.

The rearrangement links TRBV6-4 to TRBJ2-3; TRBD2 matches at 9 bases. The junction had 6 bases not matched to a gene; V was cut back by 6 bases and J by 2 bases. CDR1 MRHNA and CDR2 SNTAGT come from the germline V gene. The CDR3 covers 15 residues. The CDR3 nucleotides are TGTGCCAGCAGCTCAGCGGGGGGCTTCACAGATACGCAGTATTTT. Its protein product is CASSSAGGFTDTQYF.

The rearrangement uses TRBV25-1 and TRBJ2-4; TRBD1 might be the D (8 bases). This CDR3 region has 15 residues. Germline values: CDR1 MGHDK, CDR2 SYGVNS. V lost 4 bases and J lost 6, with 16 bases in between. CDR3 residues: CASSGTTGGGNIQYF. In DNA, the CDR3 is TGTGCCAGCAGTGGAACAACAGGGGGGGGAAACATTCAGTACTTC. Full variable domain (missing parts from reference TRBV25-1 and TRBJ2-4): EADIYQTPRYLVIGTGKKITLECSQTMGHDKMYWYQQDPGMELHLIHYSYGVNSTEKGDLSSESTVSRIRTEHFPLTLESARPSHTSQYLCASSGTTGGGNIQYFGAGTRLSVL.

The chain carries TRBV4-1 and TRBJ1-1; D remains ambiguous. This CDR3 has 16 residues. Germline V lookup: CDR1 MGHRA, CDR2 YSYEKL. V lost 0 bases and J 1 base, leaving 12 bases between the germline ends. The chain's CDR3 is CASSQDFSWANTEAFF. CDR3 DNA sequence: TGCGCCAGCAGCCAAGATTTCAGTTGGGCGAACACTGAAGCTTTCTTT.

The genes are TRBV4-1 and TRBJ1-2, with TRBD1 as a possible D gene (5 bases). The V end lost 3 bases, the J end lost 3 bases, and 14 bases lay between the germline ends. The CDR3 is 15 amino acids. CDR1 is MGHRA and CDR2 is YSYEKL in the germline V gene. In nucleotides, the CDR3 is TGCGCCAGCAGCCACTTGGGGGGAAATCACTATGGCTACACCTTC. This encodes CASSHLGGNHYGYTF.

The chain is built from TRBV7-2 and TRBJ1-3; D is possibly TRBD1 (5 bases). The germline V and J ends were trimmed by 3 bases and 3 bases, with 15 bases remaining between them. Germline CDR1 reads SGHTA; CDR2 reads FQGNSA. The CDR3 runs to 16 residues. The CDR3: CASSLLGQGSGNTIYF. DNA of the CDR3: TGTGCCAGCAGCTTGCTGGGGCAGGGCAGTGGAAACACCATATATTTT. The complete variable domain, with remaining parts taken from reference TRBV7-2 and TRBJ1-3, reads GAGVSQSPSNKVTEKGKDVELRCDPISGHTALYWYRQSLGQGLEFLIYFQGNSAPDKSGLPSDRFSAERTGGSVSTLTIQRTQQEDSAVYLCASSLLGQGSGNTIYFGEGSWLTVV.

The chain links TRBV18 to TRBJ1-2; 7 bases match TRBD1. The CDR3 contains 14 residues. Germline V gene sequence: CDR1 KGHSH, CDR2 LQKENI. J lost 4 bases, V lost 5 bases, and 7 bases had no gene match. The CDR3, as DNA: TGTGCCAGCTCAGGGACAGATGGTGTCTATGGCTACACCTTC. Its translation: CASSGTDGVYGYTF.

V and J are TRBV19 and TRBJ1-5; 8 nucleotides agree with TRBD1. V lost 3 bases, J lost 3 bases, and 10 bases stayed unmatched. Germline assignment: CDR1 LNHDA and CDR2 SQIVND (reference sequence). The CDR3 runs 17 residues. CDR3 amino acids: CASSMAVWDRINQPQHF. DNA of the CDR3: TGTGCCAGTAGTATGGCGGTTTGGGACAGGATCAATCAGCCCCAGCATTTT.

The CDR3 sequence: CASSPIPSEAFF. In DNA, the CDR3 is TGTGCCAGCTCACCAATCCCATCTGAAGCTTTCTTT. This chain links TRBV18 with TRBJ1-1; D remains ambiguous. The CDR3 runs 12 residues. The V gene lost 2 bases and the J gene lost 6 bases, with 7 bases spanning the gap. Germline CDR1 KGHSH, CDR2 LQKENI.

This clone was found once. The chain has TRBV25-1 and TRBJ1-4, with 7 nucleotides matching TRBD1. Per the germline V gene, CDR1 is MGHDK and CDR2 is SYGVNS. This CDR3 has 15 amino acids. V lost 3 bases to trimming and J lost 4 bases; unmatched junction nucleotides: 5. CDR3 region: CASSDPGTVNEKLFF. The CDR3 DNA is TGTGCCAGCAGTGACCCCGGGACAGTTAATGAAAAACTGTTTTTT.

The rearrangement links TRBV9 to TRBJ1-1; D is possibly TRBD1 (5 bases). This CDR3 region has 15 residues. Germline CDR1 SGDLS, CDR2 YYNGEE. V lost 0 bases, J lost 6 bases, and 15 bases lay in between. CDR3 nucleotides: TGTGCCAGCAGCGTAGCAGGGCGACAAGGGGCTGAAGCTTTCTTT. Translated: CASSVAGRQGAEAFF.

The chain uses TRBV4-2 and TRBJ2-7; D not resolved. The CDR3 extends over 13 amino acids. V was shortened by 1 base and J by 7 bases, with 11 bases between the two germline ends. In germline, CDR1 is LGHNA, CDR2 YNFKEQ. The CDR3, as DNA: TGTGCCAGCAGCCAAGGCGATCTGAGAGAGCAGTACTTC. As protein: CASSQGDLREQYF.

V and J are TRBV27 and TRBJ2-7, with 9 bases matching TRBD1. The germline gives CDR1 MNHEY, CDR2 SMNVEV (reference sequence). CDR3 length equals 14 residues. The V segment lost 6 bases and the J segment 2 bases; nucleotides outside the gene matches: 5. The chain's CDR3 is CASSAGTGPYEQYF. The CDR3 coding sequence is TGTGCCAGCAGCGCCGGGACAGGGCCCTACGAGCAGTACTTC.

The sample holds a few counts of this clone. The V and J genes are TRBV27 and TRBJ2-2; D might be TRBD1 (6 bases). The CDR3 has 17 residues. V was cut by 3 bases and J by 4 bases, with 18 bases left in between. The germline V gene has CDR1 MNHEY and CDR2 SMNVEV (reference sequence). Here the CDR3 DNA reads TGTGCCAGCAGTTTCTACTCTATAGGACAGAGCACCGGGGAGCTGTTTTTT. It yields the protein CASSFYSIGQSTGELFF.

The CDR3 DNA reads as TGTGCCAGCAGCTCGGGACACTATAGCAATCAGCCCCAGCATTTT. It specifies CASSSGHYSNQPQHF. The genes are TRBV5-8 and TRBJ1-5, with D possibly TRBD1 on 6 matching bases. The CDR3 sequence is 15 residues long. Germline-derived CDR1 and CDR2 are SGHTS and YDEGEE. With 3 bases removed from V and 0 bases from J, the gap between germline ends came to 10 bases.

There are a few counts of this clone. V usage is TRBV7-2 and J usage is TRBJ1-1, with no clear D. V lost 5 bases and J 7 bases, leaving 17 bases between the germline ends. Looked up from germline, CDR1 is SGHTA and CDR2 is FQGNSA. The CDR3 runs to 14 residues. DNA of the CDR3: TGTGCCAGCAGCCCGTTGGGTGGAGCCGGTGAAGCTTTCTTT. It yields the protein CASSPLGGAGEAFF.

This sequence joins TRBV19 and TRBJ1-1, with D possibly matching TRBD1 (5 bases). Germline-derived CDR1 and CDR2 are LNHDA and SQIVND (reference sequence). The CDR3 loop spans 14 amino acids. V lost 0 bases and J lost 7, with 12 bases in between. CDR3 sequence: CASSIDHGGFEAFF. The CDR3 region has the DNA TGTGCCAGTAGTATAGATCATGGGGGGTTTGAAGCTTTCTTT.

The chain combines TRBV11-3 with TRBJ2-1; 9 bases are a match to TRBD2. V trimming: 0 bases; J trimming: 4 bases; junction bases outside the gene matches: 10. In germline, CDR1 is SGHNT, CDR2 YENEEA. The CDR3 is 18 residues long. CDR3 residues: CASSLDRRASGAYNEQFF. The CDR3 DNA reads as TGTGCCAGCAGCTTAGATAGGAGGGCTAGCGGGGCTTACAATGAGCAGTTCTTC.

The chain is built from TRBV27 and TRBJ1-1; D perhaps matches TRBD1 (5 bases). The germline V gene has CDR1 MNHEY and CDR2 SMNVEV (reference sequence). The CDR3 has 16 amino acids. V was shortened by 2 bases and J by 0 bases, with 13 bases between the two germline ends. The CDR3 DNA follows: TGTGCCAGCAGTTTAGGGTGGGGCAGGGTGAACACTGAAGCTTTCTTT. This encodes CASSLGWGRVNTEAFF.

The gene calls are TRBV19 and TRBJ2-7; 7 bases agree with TRBD1. Germline V CDR1 and CDR2: LNHDA, SQIVND (reference sequence). V shed 2 bases, J shed 1 base, and the junction held 2 bases outside the gene matches. The CDR3 totals 14 residues. CDR3 in DNA: TGTGCCAGTAGTATAACAGGGGAATCCTACGAGCAGTACTTC. Protein: CASSITGESYEQYF.

V is TRBV7-2 and J is TRBJ2-7; 9 bases match TRBD1. Germline V gene sequence: CDR1 SGHTA, CDR2 FQGNSA. The ends lost 6 bases at V and 1 base at J; junction bases unmatched: 4. The CDR3 totals 14 residues. In DNA form, the CDR3 reads TGTGCCAGCAGTCCCGACAGGGGGTCCTACGAGCAGTACTTC. Translation: CASSPDRGSYEQYF. Full variable domain (outside the CDR3, taken from reference TRBV7-2 and TRBJ2-7): GAGVSQSPSNKVTEKGKDVELRCDPISGHTALYWYRQSLGQGLEFLIYFQGNSAPDKSGLPSDRFSAERTGGSVSTLTIQRTQQEDSAVYLCASSPDRGSYEQYFGPGTRLTVT.

This clone was picked up one time. V usage is TRBV6-5 and J usage is TRBJ2-1; 8 bases fit TRBD1. Germline CDR1 MNHEY, CDR2 SVGAGI. The J segment lost 0 bases and the V segment lost 4 bases, leaving 5 bases of the junction unmatched. The CDR3 totals 16 residues. In nucleotides, the CDR3 is TGTGCCAGCAGTTCTCAACAGGGGGTCTCCTACAATGAGCAGTTCTTC. As protein: CASSSQQGVSYNEQFF.

The rearrangement joins TRBV24-1 to TRBJ2-7; 7 positions agree with TRBD1. The V gene's germline CDR1 is KGHDR and CDR2 SFDVKD. V lost 3 bases to trimming and J lost 5 bases; unmatched junction nucleotides: 6. The CDR3 loop spans 14 amino acids. CDR3 sequence (DNA): TGTGCCACCAGTGATGACAGGGACCGGAACGAGCAGTACTTC. Protein product: CATSDDRDRNEQYF.

The rearrangement uses TRBV27 and TRBJ1-1, with TRBD1 identical over 9 bases. Unmatched junction bases numbered 20, after V lost 6 bases and J lost 3 bases. This CDR3 is built from 19 residues. Germline loops: CDR1 MNHEY, CDR2 SMNVEV (reference sequence). The CDR3 loop reads CASSFSFPPHRGLYTEAFF. The CDR3 bases are TGTGCCAGCAGCTTCTCTTTCCCACCCCACAGGGGGCTGTACACTGAAGCTTTCTTT.